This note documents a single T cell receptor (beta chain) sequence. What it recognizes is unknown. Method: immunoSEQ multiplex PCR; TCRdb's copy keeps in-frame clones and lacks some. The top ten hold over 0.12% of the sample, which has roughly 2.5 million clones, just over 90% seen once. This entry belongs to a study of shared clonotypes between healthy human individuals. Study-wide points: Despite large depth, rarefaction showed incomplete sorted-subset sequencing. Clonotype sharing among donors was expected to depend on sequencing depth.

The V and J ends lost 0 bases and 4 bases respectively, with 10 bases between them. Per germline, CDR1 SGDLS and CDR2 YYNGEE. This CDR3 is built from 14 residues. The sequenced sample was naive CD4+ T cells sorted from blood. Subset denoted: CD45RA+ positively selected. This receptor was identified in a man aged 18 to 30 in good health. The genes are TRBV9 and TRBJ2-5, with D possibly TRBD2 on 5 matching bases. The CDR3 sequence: CASSVAGVPETQYF. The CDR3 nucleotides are TGTGCCAGCAGCGTAGCCGGGGTCCCAGAGACCCAGTACTTC.